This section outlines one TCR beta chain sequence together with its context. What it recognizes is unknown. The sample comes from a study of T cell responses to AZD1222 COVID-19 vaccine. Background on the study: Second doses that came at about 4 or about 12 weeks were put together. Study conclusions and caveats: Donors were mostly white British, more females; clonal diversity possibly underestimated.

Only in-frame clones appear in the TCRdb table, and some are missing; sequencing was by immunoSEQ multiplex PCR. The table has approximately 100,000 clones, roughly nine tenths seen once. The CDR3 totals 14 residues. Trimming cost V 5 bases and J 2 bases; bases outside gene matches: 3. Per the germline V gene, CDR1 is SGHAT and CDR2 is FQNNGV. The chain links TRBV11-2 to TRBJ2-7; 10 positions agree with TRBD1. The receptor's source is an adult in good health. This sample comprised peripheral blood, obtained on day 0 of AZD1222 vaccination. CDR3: CASSGDRGTYEQYF. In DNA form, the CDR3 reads TGTGCCAGCAGCGGGGACAGGGGAACCTACGAGCAGTACTTC.